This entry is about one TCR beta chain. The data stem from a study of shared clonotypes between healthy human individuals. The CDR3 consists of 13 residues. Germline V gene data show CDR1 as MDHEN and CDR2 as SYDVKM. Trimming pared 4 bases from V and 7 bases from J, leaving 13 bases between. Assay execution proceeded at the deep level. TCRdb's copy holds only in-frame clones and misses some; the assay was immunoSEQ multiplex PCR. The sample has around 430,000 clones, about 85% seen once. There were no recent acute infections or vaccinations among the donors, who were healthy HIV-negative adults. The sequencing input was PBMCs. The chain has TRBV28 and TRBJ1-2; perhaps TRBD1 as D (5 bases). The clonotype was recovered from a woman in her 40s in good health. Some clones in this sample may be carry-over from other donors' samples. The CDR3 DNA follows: TGTGCCAGCAGTTCCGGGGGGTATGGTGGCTACACCTTC. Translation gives CASSSGGYGGYTF.